These T cell receptor beta chains were read from a single sample in a study of T cell changes during pregnancy in multiple sclerosis. Libraries were prepared by immunoSEQ multiplex PCR; TCRdb keeps only in-frame clonotypes and omits some of them. The sample includes 70,000 to 85,000 clones, about 90% seen only once; the top ten take 2% to 3%. The input for sequencing was peripheral blood, taken before pregnancy. Source of these receptors: a female donor with multiple sclerosis, enrolled in a pregnancy study. CDR3s include the opening cysteine and the closing phenylalanine or tryptophan. The D gene is left open where the match is weak. Part of the rows lack a size; the others show once, few, many or a class for expanded clones.

J: TRBJ2-7; D: NA; size: NA; V: TRBV4-2; DNA: TGTGCCAGCAGCCAAGGGGGAGAGTTCCAGAGGAACGAGCAGTACTTC; CDR3: CASSQGGEFQRNEQYF
J: TRBJ1-4; D: TRBD1; size: NA; V: TRBV5-1; DNA: TGCGCCAGCAGCGGAACAGGGGAAACTAATGAAAAACTGTTTTTT; CDR3: CASSGTGETNEKLFF
J: TRBJ2-7; D: NA; size: once; V: TRBV7-6; DNA: TGTGCCAGCAGCTTAGGCGGGGGGACAGGGCGCTACGAGCAGTACTTC; CDR3: CASSLGGGTGRYEQYF
J: TRBJ1-3; D: NA; size: NA; V: TRBV9; DNA: TGTGCCAGCAGCACTACGTTCGAGGTGCGCTCTGGAAACACCATATATTTT; CDR3: CASSTTFEVRSGNTIYF
J: TRBJ2-2; D: TRBD1; size: NA; V: TRBV7-9; DNA: TGTGCCAGCAACACCTACTCGGGACAGGGCCCCGGGGAGCTGTTTTTT; CDR3: CASNTYSGQGPGELFF
J: TRBJ1-2; D: NA; size: NA; V: TRBV28; DNA: TGTGCCAGCACCCCCGTAAAGGGGCTCTATGGCTACACCTTC; CDR3: CASTPVKGLYGYTF
J: TRBJ1-4; D: NA; size: NA; V: TRBV6-1; DNA: TGTGCCAGCAGTGCTGTTCCTAATGAAAAACTGTTTTTT; CDR3: CASSAVPNEKLFF
J: TRBJ2-7; D: TRBD1; size: NA; V: TRBV6-5; DNA: TGTGCCAGCAGTTCTGACAGGGCAGGGGGCTACGAGCAGTACTTC; CDR3: CASSSDRAGGYEQYF
J: TRBJ1-4; D: NA; size: NA; V: TRBV16; DNA: TGTGCCAGCAGCCAATCTCCCAGGAATGAAAAACTGTTTTTT; CDR3: CASSQSPRNEKLFF
J: TRBJ2-7; D: NA; size: NA; V: TRBV6-1; DNA: TGTGCCAGCAGGGGGGAGGCGTCCCAATTTTACGAGCAGTACTTC; CDR3: CASRGEASQFYEQYF
J: TRBJ2-7; D: NA; size: NA; V: TRBV5-6; DNA: TGTGCCAGCAGCCACGGGGCCTACGAGCAGTACTTC; CDR3: CASSHGAYEQYF
J: TRBJ1-3; D: NA; size: NA; V: TRBV28; DNA: TGTGCCAGCAGTATATTGGAGGGCAGGGCAAACTCTGGAAACACCATATATTTT; CDR3: CASSILEGRANSGNTIYF
J: TRBJ1-5; D: TRBD1; size: NA; V: TRBV5-5; DNA: TGTGCCAGCAGCACTTTATCACATGGACAGGGGGCAGGCAATCAGCCCCAGCATTTT; CDR3: CASSTLSHGQGAGNQPQHF
J: TRBJ2-5; D: NA; size: NA; V: TRBV6-5; DNA: TGTGCCAGCAGTTCCCCCCGAGGAGGGAGAACCCAGTACTTC; CDR3: CASSSPRGGRTQYF
J: TRBJ2-1; D: NA; size: NA; V: TRBV5-6; DNA: TGTGCCAGCAGCTATAGCGGCAGGCAGTTCTTC; CDR3: CASSYSGRQFF
J: TRBJ1-1; D: TRBD1; size: NA; V: TRBV9; DNA: TGTGCCAGCAGCGGACCCTGGGGACAGGGAGGCGATAACACTGAAGCTTTCTTT; CDR3: CASSGPWGQGGDNTEAFF
J: TRBJ1-2; D: NA; size: NA; V: TRBV10-3; DNA: TGTGCCATCAGCCAAAAGGGACTCTATGGCTACACCTTC; CDR3: CAISQKGLYGYTF
J: TRBJ1-5; D: NA; size: NA; V: TRBV5-1; DNA: TGCGCCAGCAGCCCGGGGATGAACAGCAATCAGCCCCAGCATTTT; CDR3: CASSPGMNSNQPQHF
J: TRBJ1-4; D: NA; size: NA; V: TRBV5-5; DNA: TGTGCCAGCAGCTTCGGACAGCTTAATGAAAAACTGTTTTTT; CDR3: CASSFGQLNEKLFF
J: TRBJ2-7; D: TRBD1; size: NA; V: TRBV28; DNA: TGTGCCAGCAGTTTCGACAGGGTGAGGTACGAGCAGTACTTC; CDR3: CASSFDRVRYEQYF
J: TRBJ2-3; D: TRBD2; size: NA; V: TRBV4-2; DNA: TGTGCCAGCAGCCGCACTAGCGGGAATGCAGATACGCAGTATTTT; CDR3: CASSRTSGNADTQYF
J: TRBJ2-7; D: NA; size: NA; V: TRBV19; DNA: TGTGCCAGTAGTGTCGGAGAGCGGTCCTACGAGCAGTACTTC; CDR3: CASSVGERSYEQYF
J: TRBJ2-3; D: NA; size: NA; V: TRBV29-1; DNA: TGCAGCGTTGAAGTTTCAGGTGGTAGAACAGATACGCAGTATTTT; CDR3: CSVEVSGGRTDTQYF
J: TRBJ2-5; D: TRBD2; size: NA; V: TRBV5-4; DNA: TGTGCCAGCAGCTTAAGGACTAGCGTAGAGACCCAGTACTTC; CDR3: CASSLRTSVETQYF
J: TRBJ2-1; D: TRBD2; size: NA; V: TRBV2; DNA: TGTGCCAGCAGTCCTGGGTTACCTATAGCGGGGTCCTACAATGAGCAGTTCTTC; CDR3: CASSPGLPIAGSYNEQFF
J: TRBJ2-7; D: NA; size: NA; V: TRBV28; DNA: TGTGCCAGCAGTACGGGACTTCCTTCCTACGAGCAGTACTTC; CDR3: CASSTGLPSYEQYF
J: TRBJ2-5; D: TRBD2; size: NA; V: TRBV19; DNA: TGTGCCAGTAGTAAATCTACCTCGGGACTAAGGGACCAGTACTTC; CDR3: CASSKSTSGLRDQYF
J: TRBJ2-1; D: TRBD2; size: NA; V: TRBV2; DNA: TGTGCCAGCAGTTCCAGGCTAGCGGGGGGATACAATGAGCAGTTCTTC; CDR3: CASSSRLAGGYNEQFF
J: TRBJ2-5; D: NA; size: once; V: TRBV5-4; DNA: TGTGCCAGCAGCCCGGTGGGGACTTTCGAGGAAGAGACCCAGTACTTC; CDR3: CASSPVGTFEEETQYF
J: TRBJ2-3; D: NA; size: NA; V: TRBV7-8; DNA: TGTGCCAGCAGCTTAGGTGCGGGACGGTCCGATACGCAGTATTTT; CDR3: CASSLGAGRSDTQYF
J: TRBJ2-3; D: NA; size: NA; V: TRBV21-1; DNA: TGTGCCAGCAGCCCCGTTGGCAGCGGGATGGTCTGGGATACGCAGTATTTT; CDR3: CASSPVGSGMVWDTQYF
J: TRBJ1-5; D: NA; size: NA; V: TRBV6-5; DNA: TGTGCCAGCAGACCAGGGTATAATCAGCCCCAGCATTTT; CDR3: CASRPGYNQPQHF
J: TRBJ2-7; D: TRBD2; size: NA; V: TRBV7-6; DNA: TGTGCCAGCAGCTCGACTCCGGGGGGGACTAGGTTGGACGAGCAGTACTTC; CDR3: CASSSTPGGTRLDEQYF
J: TRBJ1-1; D: NA; size: NA; V: TRBV29-1; DNA: TGCAGCGTTGGCGAGGGGGACGGCAGCACTGAAGCTTTCTTT; CDR3: CSVGEGDGSTEAFF
J: TRBJ2-7; D: NA; size: once; V: TRBV2; DNA: TGTGCCAGCAGTGAAACGGCACAGGGAAGAAACGAGCAGTACTTC; CDR3: CASSETAQGRNEQYF
J: TRBJ1-2; D: TRBD1; size: NA; V: TRBV18; DNA: TGTGCCAGCTCACCACGGACAGGGGCGGCCTATGGCTACACCTTC; CDR3: CASSPRTGAAYGYTF
J: TRBJ2-3; D: TRBD2; size: NA; V: TRBV11-3; DNA: TGTGCCAGCAGCTTCTCGGCGGGAGGGCCCCAAGATACGCAGTATTTT; CDR3: CASSFSAGGPQDTQYF
J: TRBJ2-1; D: TRBD2; size: NA; V: TRBV9; DNA: TGTGCCAGCAGCGGAGAGACTAGCGGGAGCCACAATGAGCAGTTCTTC; CDR3: CASSGETSGSHNEQFF
J: TRBJ1-4; D: TRBD1; size: NA; V: TRBV29-1; DNA: TGCAGCGTTGGACAGGGGGCAACAACTAATGAAAAACTGTTTTTT; CDR3: CSVGQGATTNEKLFF
J: TRBJ2-5; D: NA; size: NA; V: TRBV5-4; DNA: TGTGCCAGCAGCCCTAGTTTAGCGGAAGAGACCCAGTACTTC; CDR3: CASSPSLAEETQYF
J: TRBJ2-2; D: NA; size: NA; V: TRBV6-4; DNA: TGTGCCAGCAAGGGACACACCACCGGGGAGCTGTTTTTT; CDR3: CASKGHTTGELFF
J: TRBJ2-1; D: TRBD2; size: NA; V: TRBV4-2; DNA: TGTGCCAGCAGCCCCAGCGATACCCTAGCGGGAGGTGCATACAATGAGCAGTTCTTC; CDR3: CASSPSDTLAGGAYNEQFF
J: TRBJ2-2; D: TRBD1; size: NA; V: TRBV28; DNA: TGTGCCAGCAGCCTCGGGACAGGGTACACCGGGGAGCTGTTTTTT; CDR3: CASSLGTGYTGELFF
J: TRBJ2-7; D: TRBD1; size: NA; V: TRBV18; DNA: TGTGCCAGCTCACCTCTGGCCCCGGGACAGGGTAACGAGCAGTACTTC; CDR3: CASSPLAPGQGNEQYF
J: TRBJ2-1; D: TRBD2; size: once; V: TRBV6-5; DNA: TGTGCCAGCAGTATGACTAGCGGGGTTAGGCATGAGCAGTTCTTC; CDR3: CASSMTSGVRHEQFF
J: TRBJ2-7; D: NA; size: NA; V: TRBV6-1; DNA: TGTGCCAGCAGTGCACGACAGCCCTCCTACGAGCAGTACTTC; CDR3: CASSARQPSYEQYF
J: TRBJ2-1; D: TRBD2; size: NA; V: TRBV5-6; DNA: TGTGCCAGCAGTATAGGACTCGGTAGCGGGAAAGGTGAGCAGTTCTTC; CDR3: CASSIGLGSGKGEQFF
J: TRBJ1-1; D: TRBD1; size: NA; V: TRBV7-9; DNA: TGTGCCAGCAGTCAAGGGGGACAGGGGTTCATGAACACTGAAGCTTTCTTT; CDR3: CASSQGGQGFMNTEAFF
J: TRBJ2-7; D: NA; size: NA; V: TRBV6-6; DNA: TGTGCCAGCAGTCCTCGTCTCGAGCAGTACTTC; CDR3: CASSPRLEQYF
J: TRBJ2-2; D: NA; size: NA; V: TRBV6-1; DNA: TGTGCCAGCAGTGAAAAACAGGGAACCGGGGAGCTGTTTTTT; CDR3: CASSEKQGTGELFF
J: TRBJ2-7; D: TRBD2; size: NA; V: TRBV19; DNA: TGTGCCAGTAGCCGGACTAGCGAGTTAACATACGAGCAGTACTTC; CDR3: CASSRTSELTYEQYF
J: TRBJ2-7; D: TRBD2; size: NA; V: TRBV6-5; DNA: TGTGCCAGCAGTTCCCGGGAGGGCCGTTCCTACGAGCAGTACTTC; CDR3: CASSSREGRSYEQYF
J: TRBJ2-3; D: NA; size: NA; V: TRBV19; DNA: TGTGCCAGTAGTATCCTAGCTACTAGCACAGATACGCAGTATTTT; CDR3: CASSILATSTDTQYF
J: TRBJ2-1; D: NA; size: NA; V: TRBV5-1; DNA: TGCGCCAGCAGCTTGGACCCCGCGGAGAGGGATGAGCAGTTCTTC; CDR3: CASSLDPAERDEQFF
J: TRBJ2-3; D: TRBD2; size: NA; V: TRBV7-2; DNA: TGTGCCAGCAGCTTAGGGGGACTAGCGGGAGATACGCAGTATTTT; CDR3: CASSLGGLAGDTQYF